A single sample is the source of the 30 T cell receptor beta chains below, sequenced in a study of cytomegalovirus exposure and HLA in healthy donors. Amplification used 60 Vbeta primers and 13 Jbeta primers. Assay: immunoSEQ multiplex PCR; the TCRdb copy retains only in-frame clones and omits some. The sample has 100,000 to 150,000 clones, approximately 80% seen once. Source material: PBMCs. These receptors were taken from a girl aged 2 to 10 in good health and CMV-seronegative.

This clone was observed once. This chain links TRBV7-8 with TRBJ1-1; possible D gene TRBD1, 5 bases. The CDR3 totals 14 residues. V was trimmed by 4 bases and J by 0 bases, leaving 9 bases between them. CDR1 is SGHVS, CDR2 FQNEAQ, per germline. The CDR3 here is CASSSDRLNTEAFF. The CDR3 DNA reads as TGTGCCAGCAGCTCCGACAGATTGAACACTGAAGCTTTCTTT.

The chain links TRBV5-1 to TRBJ2-3, with D possibly being TRBD1 (6 bases). CDR1 SGHRS and CDR2 YFSETQ come from the germline V gene. V shed 4 bases and J shed 2 bases, with 17 bases lying between them. The CDR3 is 16 amino acids. The CDR3 DNA is TGCGCCAGCAGCCCCTTTTTGGGGGCGACCACAGATACGCAGTATTTT. Translating gives CASSPFLGATTDTQYF.

This chain connects TRBV4-1 to TRBJ2-7; 7 nucleotides match TRBD2. CDR3 length: 15 residues. Germline values: CDR1 MGHRA, CDR2 YSYEKL. The V gene end was trimmed by 5 bases and the J gene end by 2 bases; junction bases not matched to a gene: 9. CDR3 region: CASSYLSGPTYEQYF. The CDR3 DNA follows: TGCGCCAGCAGCTACCTTAGCGGGCCGACCTACGAGCAGTACTTC.

The chain joins TRBV27 to TRBJ2-5; 8 bases are shared with TRBD2. The germline V gene encodes CDR1 MNHEY and CDR2 SMNVEV (reference sequence). V was clipped by 2 bases and J by 1 base; unmatched bases: 6. CDR3 size: 16 residues. CDR3 in amino acids: CASSLMGAGVQETQYF. CDR3 in DNA: TGTGCCAGCAGTTTAATGGGAGCGGGGGTCCAAGAGACCCAGTACTTC.

This clone was seen only a few times. The chain carries TRBV5-8 and TRBJ1-4; no clear D. The V gene lost 0 bases and the J gene lost 0 bases, with 9 bases spanning the gap. The CDR3 has 16 residues. Germline V gene data show CDR1 as SGHTS and CDR2 as YDEGEE. For the CDR3, the DNA is TGTGCCAGCAGCTTGGGGAGGGCTGCAACTAATGAAAAACTGTTTTTT. It yields the protein CASSLGRAATNEKLFF.

The chain couples TRBV11-1 to TRBJ2-5; perhaps TRBD1 as D (5 bases). Between the trimmed V and J ends, which lost 5 bases and 1 base, there was a span of 17 bases. The germline CDR1 and CDR2 sequences are SGHAT and FQDESV (reference sequence). The CDR3 covers 16 residues. CDR3 region: CASSPTPTDFQETQYF. CDR3 DNA: TGTGCCAGCAGCCCAACCCCGACAGACTTCCAAGAGACCCAGTACTTC.

V usage is TRBV6-6 and J usage is TRBJ2-6; TRBD1 is a possible D gene (6 bases). From germline, CDR1 is MNHNY and CDR2 SVGAGI (reference sequence). The CDR3 is 16 residues long. The V and J ends lost 5 bases and 0 bases respectively, with 11 bases between them. This CDR3 is CASSTGNPSGANVLTF. CDR3 nucleotide sequence: TGTGCCAGCAGTACAGGGAATCCCTCTGGGGCCAACGTCCTGACTTTC.

The CDR3 region has the DNA TGCGCCAGCAGCTTGGCGGGTCTGAACACCGGGGAGCTGTTTTTT. Amino acid sequence: CASSLAGLNTGELFF. The V call is TRBV5-1, the J call TRBJ2-2; D not certain. The CDR3 sequence is 15 residues long. V lost 0 bases to trimming and J lost 1 base, with 7 bases between them. Germline CDR1 and CDR2: SGHRS and YFSETQ.

The chain couples TRBV4-1 to TRBJ2-5; 7 nucleotides match TRBD2. The CDR3 length is 15 residues. Germline-derived CDR1 and CDR2 are MGHRA and YSYEKL. J gave up 3 bases and V 3 bases, and 7 bases lay outside the gene matches. The CDR3 DNA follows: TGCGCCAGCAGCCATGATGGGGCGGGGGAAGAGACCCAGTACTTC. Encoded protein: CASSHDGAGEETQYF.

CDR3: CASSEADRLLGEQFF. The CDR3 DNA reads TGTGCCAGCAGTGAAGCTGACAGATTACTTGGTGAGCAGTTCTTC. This chain links TRBV25-1 with TRBJ2-1; TRBD1 is a possible D gene (5 bases). CDR1 and CDR2 (germline): MGHDK, SYGVNS. The CDR3 loop spans 15 amino acids. V dropped 2 bases and J dropped 9 bases, with 17 bases sitting between them.

This chain uses TRBV7-6 with TRBJ2-1; 9 bases align to TRBD2. The trim removed 1 base at V and 12 bases at J, leaving 13 bases unmatched. Germline V gene sequence: CDR1 SGHVS, CDR2 FNYEAQ. The CDR3 covers 16 residues. The CDR3 region has the DNA TGTGCCAGCAGCTTAGAACGGCTAGCGGGAAGAGAAGGGCAGTTCTTC. Translating gives CASSLERLAGREGQFF. The variable domain in full, completed from reference TRBV7-6 and TRBJ2-1, reads GAGVSQSPRYKVTKRGQDVALRCDPISGHVSLYWYRQALGQGPEFLTYFNYEAQQDKSGLPNDRFSAERPEGSISTLTIQRTEQRDSAMYRCASSLERLAGREGQFFGPGTRLTVL.

The chain links TRBV4-3 to TRBJ2-5, with no clear D. This CDR3 has 14 amino acids. The germline V gene has CDR1 LGHNA and CDR2 YSLEER. Trimming left V 0 bases short and J 5 bases short, with 10 bases between. Here the CDR3 reads CASSQDYDRETQYF. The CDR3, as DNA: TGCGCCAGCAGCCAAGATTACGATCGGGAGACCCAGTACTTC.

CDR3 residues: CASSLSGQGLIRTNEKLFF. CDR3 coding DNA: TGTGCCAGCAGTTTGTCGGGACAGGGGTTGATTAGGACTAATGAAAAACTGTTTTTT. The chain carries TRBV27 and TRBJ1-4; TRBD1 matches 10 bases. The germline CDR1 and CDR2 sequences are MNHEY and SMNVEV (reference sequence). The CDR3 extends over 19 amino acids. V shed 3 bases and J 2 bases; nucleotides not matched to a gene: 12.

The V and J genes are TRBV6-5 and TRBJ2-7; 8 positions match TRBD1. The junction had 2 bases not matched to a gene; V was cut back by 0 bases and J by 1 base. CDR1 MNHEY and CDR2 SVGAGI come from the germline V gene. There are 15 residues in the CDR3. The CDR3 sequence is CASSYSGQASYEQYF. The DNA of the CDR3 is TGTGCCAGCAGTTACTCGGGACAGGCTTCCTACGAGCAGTACTTC.

CDR3 DNA sequence: TGTGCCAGCAGTGTTCGGGTTCTCGAGCAGTACTTC. This gives the protein CASSVRVLEQYF. The chain uses TRBV2 and TRBJ2-7; D remains unclear. The germline V gene encodes CDR1 SNHLY and CDR2 FYNNEI. V lost 4 bases, J lost 6 bases, and 10 bases lay in between. The CDR3 has 12 residues. The full variable domain, rest sourced from reference TRBV2 and TRBJ2-7, is EPEVTQTPSHQVTQMGQEVILRCVPISNHLYFYWYRQILGQKVEFLVSFYNNEISEKSEIFDDQFSVERPDGSNFTLKIRSTKLEDSAMYFCASSVRVLEQYFGPGTRLTVT.

A single count supports this clone. The rearrangement joins TRBV5-1 to TRBJ2-5; no reliable D call. The J call is doubtful: the DNA matches TRBJ2-7 better. The germline gives CDR1 SGHRS, CDR2 YFSETQ. CDR3 length: 14 residues. CDR3 protein: CASSLGLLSYEQYF. DNA for the CDR3: TGCGCCAGCAGCTTGGGACTCCTCTCCTACGAGCAGTACTTC.

Only one count was recorded for this clone. The V and J genes are TRBV2 and TRBJ2-7, with a weak D call TRBD1 (6 bases). Germline V gene lookup returns CDR1 SNHLY and CDR2 FYNNEI. This CDR3 has 16 residues. The V gene lost 7 bases and the J gene lost 4 bases, with 23 bases spanning the gap. The CDR3 bases are TGTGCCAGCACGGTGGGGGCGCTTAATCTGAATTACGAGCAGTACTTC. It codes for CASTVGALNLNYEQYF. The full variable domain, completed using reference TRBV2 and TRBJ2-7, is EPEVTQTPSHQVTQMGQEVILRCVPISNHLYFYWYRQILGQKVEFLVSFYNNEISEKSEIFDDQFSVERPDGSNFTLKIRSTKLEDSAMYFCASTVGALNLNYEQYFGPGTRLTVT.

The chain links TRBV7-6 to TRBJ2-1, with 13 bases aligning to TRBD2. The CDR3 is 16 residues long. Germline V CDR1 and CDR2: SGHVS, FNYEAQ. The V segment lost 5 bases and the J segment 6 bases; nucleotides outside the gene matches: 7. CDR3 coding DNA: TGTGCCAGCAGCATCGCCGGGACTAGCGGGGTCAATGAGCAGTTCTTC. Protein sequence: CASSIAGTSGVNEQFF.

The CDR3 region is CASSERGGGESLQETQYF. CDR3 sequence (DNA): TGTGCCAGCAGTGAGAGAGGCGGGGGGGAATCCTTACAAGAGACCCAGTACTTC. This chain joins TRBV25-1 and TRBJ2-5; TRBD2 matches at 9 bases. Germline values: CDR1 MGHDK, CDR2 SYGVNS. J gave up 2 bases and V 3 bases, and 13 bases lay outside the gene matches. The CDR3 length is 18 residues.

The CDR3 nucleotides read TGCAGCGTTGGGAGGATTTTTAACACTGAAGCTTTCTTT. This gives the protein CSVGRIFNTEAFF. This chain links TRBV29-1 with TRBJ1-1, with D uncertain. Germline CDR1 SQVTM, CDR2 ANQGSEA. CDR3 size: 13 residues. Trimming stripped 4 bases from V and 2 bases from J, with 11 bases between. The variable domain in full, completed from reference TRBV29-1 and TRBJ1-1, reads SAVISQKPSRDICQRGTSLTIQCQVDSQVTMMFWYRQQPGQSLTLIATANQGSEATYESGFVIDKFPISRPNLTFSTLTVSNMSPEDSSIYLCSVGRIFNTEAFFGQGTRLTVV.

The chain has TRBV6-4 and TRBJ1-1; 11 bases fit TRBD1. The V gene end was trimmed by 6 bases and the J gene end by 6 bases; junction bases not matched to a gene: 6. The germline CDR1 and CDR2 sequences are MRHNA and SNTAGT. The CDR3 is 14 residues long. CDR3 loop: CASSPGQGASEAFF. CDR3 in DNA: TGTGCCAGCAGCCCCGGACAGGGGGCATCTGAAGCTTTCTTT.

The genes are TRBV6-5 and TRBJ1-4; tentative D call: TRBD1 (6 bases). Germline-derived CDR1 and CDR2 are MNHEY and SVGAGI. With 3 bases removed from V and 8 bases from J, the gap between germline ends came to 13 bases. The CDR3 contains 14 residues. CDR3 residues: CASSYAGRGEKLFF. DNA of the CDR3: TGTGCCAGCAGTTATGCTGGGAGGGGGGAAAAACTGTTTTTT.

This rearrangement joins TRBV19 to TRBJ1-1; TRBD1 aligns across 9 bases. The germline gives CDR1 LNHDA, CDR2 SQIVND (reference sequence). V trimming: 4 bases; J trimming: 2 bases; junction bases outside the gene matches: 8. The CDR3 consists of 16 residues. CDR3 sequence (DNA): TGTGCCAGTAGTAACCGGGACAGGGCTTTAAACACTGAAGCTTTCTTT. It yields the protein CASSNRDRALNTEAFF. Full variable domain (remainder filled in from reference TRBV19 and TRBJ1-1): DGGITQSPKYLFRKEGQNVTLSCEQNLNHDAMYWYRQDPGQGLRLIYYSQIVNDFQKGDIAEGYSVSREKKESFPLTVTSAQKNPTAFYLCASSNRDRALNTEAFFGQGTRLTVV.

The rearrangement links TRBV27 to TRBJ2-2, with D possibly matching TRBD1 (6 bases). The length of the CDR3 is 14 residues. Trimming pared 10 bases from V and 4 bases from J, leaving 16 bases between. Germline-derived CDR1 and CDR2 are MNHEY and SMNVEV (reference sequence). CDR3 coding DNA: TGTGCCACTAAAACGGACAGCAGCACCGGGGAGCTGTTTTTT. Its translation is CATKTDSSTGELFF.

The rearrangement joins TRBV6-1 to TRBJ1-3; TRBD1 might be the D (5 bases). The V end lost 3 bases, the J end lost 1 base, and 10 bases lay between the germline ends. Germline V gene lookup returns CDR1 MNHNS and CDR2 SASEGT. This CDR3 contains 15 residues. CDR3 region: CASSDVGASGNTIYF. CDR3 bases: TGTGCCAGCAGTGATGTTGGGGCTTCTGGAAACACCATATATTTT.

This clone appeared a few times. This chain connects TRBV9 to TRBJ1-3; D uncertain. CDR1 is SGDLS and CDR2 is YYNGEE in the germline V gene. CDR3 length: 14 amino acids. With 3 bases removed from V and 2 bases from J, the gap between germline ends came to 9 bases. The CDR3 region has the DNA TGTGCCAGCAGCGGACAAGGAACTGGAAACACCATATATTTT. As protein: CASSGQGTGNTIYF.

The chain combines TRBV30 with TRBJ1-2, with D tentatively TRBD1 (5 bases). CDR3 length equals 14 residues. Germline assignment: CDR1 GTSNPN and CDR2 SVGIG (reference sequence). V dropped 4 bases and J dropped 4 bases, with 16 bases sitting between them. CDR3 residues: CAWKSREDFYGYTF. The CDR3 region has the DNA TGTGCCTGGAAATCCAGGGAGGATTTCTATGGCTACACCTTC. The whole variable domain, remainder taken from reference TRBV30 and TRBJ1-2, is SQTIHQWPATLVQPVGSPLSLECTVEGTSNPNLYWYRQAAGRGLQLLFYSVGIGQISSEVPQNLSASRPQDRQFILSSKKLLLSDSGFYLCAWKSREDFYGYTFGSGTRLTVV.

The chain joins TRBV7-8 to TRBJ2-7; 10 bases map to TRBD2. Trimming at V came to 5 bases and at J to 5 bases, leaving 6 bases not matched to a gene. Germline values: CDR1 SGHVS, CDR2 FQNEAQ. The CDR3 runs to 14 residues. The CDR3 DNA follows: TGTGCCAGCAGCCCTAGCGGGAGATCAGACGAGCAGTACTTC. Translation gives CASSPSGRSDEQYF.

The genes are TRBV28 and TRBJ2-2; D is unresolved. This CDR3 region has 14 residues. The V gene's germline CDR1 is MDHEN and CDR2 SYDVKM. The V end lost 6 bases, the J end lost 4 bases, and 12 bases lay between the germline ends. This chain's CDR3 is CASRLRGRTGELFF. The CDR3 DNA reads TGTGCCAGCAGGCTGCGCGGCCGCACCGGGGAGCTGTTTTTT.

The CDR3 spells CASSFRQGSGNTIYF. DNA of the CDR3: TGTGCCAGCAGCTTTAGACAGGGCTCTGGAAACACCATATATTTT. The rearrangement links TRBV5-8 to TRBJ1-3; 7 nucleotides match TRBD1. Germline V gives CDR1 SGHTS, CDR2 YDEGEE. Germline trimming cut 2 bases from V and 0 bases from J; bases unmatched to any gene: 2. The CDR3 consists of 15 residues.